The clone carrying this T cell receptor (beta chain) was seen only a few times. Its antigen is as yet unknown. With 7 bases clipped from V and 3 bases from J, the junction kept 18 bases outside the gene matches. The CDR3 is made up of 18 amino acids. The germline V gene has CDR1 LNHDA and CDR2 SQIVND (reference sequence). These data originate in a study of radiotherapy plus CTLA-4 blockade in lung cancer. Here immunoSEQ multiplex PCR was the method, and the copy in TCRdb shows in-frame clones only, minus some. The repertoire has tens of thousands of clones, 85% to 90% of them found once; the top ten carry around 17%. Overall study findings and caveats: Response was reportedly best predicted by early blood T cell clone dynamics, with interferon-beta. In blood, after radiotherapy plus ipilimumab, tumor-derived TCR clones expanded.

This receptor was identified in a human donor with non-small cell lung cancer that progressed on radiotherapy plus ipilimumab. V usage is TRBV19 and J usage is TRBJ2-1; 7 bases fit TRBD2. Sample: peripheral blood, taken from a patient treated with radiotherapy plus ipilimumab. The CDR3 protein is CASMGPLGGSSFYNEQFF. As DNA, the CDR3 is TGTGCCAGTATGGGACCATTGGGAGGGAGCTCTTTCTACAATGAGCAGTTCTTC.